The T cell receptor beta chain described here comes from a study of blood T cell repertoires in COVID-19 (dated by TCRdb to 2019 to 2021). With regard to the full study: Samples from collaborators originated in the United States, Italy and Spain and spanned both the acute and convalescent phases of COVID-19. Where available, HLA class I and class II types were obtained from metadata supplied by the sample provider rather than from assay-based typing. The prospective study material was composed of cDNA or gDNA derived from T cells, B-cell-depleted T cells, or PBMCs. A freely available public database, intended as a resource for researchers studying the immune response to SARS-CoV-2, is where the repertoires were released. Samples were obtained from the ongoing ImmuneRACE study (first 160 participants) and from 1,000 to 1,500 subjects provided by 6 global collaborators. A de-identified subject ID, COVID-19 status, age in years and sex were almost always included in the sample metadata. Subjects who had been exposed to COVID-19, were actively infected with it, or had recovered from it provided the deeply sampled blood TCRbeta repertoires that made up the dataset. Here is what the overall study found, with its caveats: How much clinical and demographic metadata was included differed by source and by participant, and the metadata was provided uncurated.

Enrolling through a virtual design, the prospective study's participants ranged in age from roughly 18 to 90 years and lived across some 22 United States geographic areas. In the prospective study, cohorts were assigned on the basis of participant-reported clinical history obtained from a screening survey and a study questionnaire. In the prospective study, mobile phlebotomists collected whole blood, serum and a nasopharyngeal or oropharyngeal swab from each participant. Additional blood draws and questionnaires over an approximately 2-month period could optionally be provided by prospective study participants. Before DNA extraction, blood samples from the prospective study were shipped at room temperature or frozen. On this clone: Its target antigen remains unknown. The input lacks base qualities; no much larger clone sits a single base away. Other nucleotide sequences from this sample produce the same CDR3.

TCRbeta CDR3 regions were amplified from genomic DNA by means of the immunoSEQ Assay, a bias-controlled multiplex PCR. The authors' analysis ran thus. Within the assay, amplification of reference gene primers was used to estimate how many nucleated cells each sample contained. To quantify the absolute abundance of each unique TCRbeta CDR3 rearrangement, sequence reads were collapsed and filtered. For each sample, productive Simpson clonality was calculated by taking the square root of Simpson's diversity index across productive rearrangements. Drawn from immuneACCESS, this table holds only the in-frame rearrangements with V and J called that TCRdb kept. Clones are partly lost; checked studies trace under half to an unresolved V gene and leave the rest unexplained. That table furnishes V, J and clone size, whereas the DNA furnished D and trimming. In this sample the table shows about 200,000 clones, roughly 80% of which occur a single time. The top ten constitute roughly 5% of the sample.

The TCR was taken from a woman aged 55-69 years with acute COVID-19. The sequenced sample consisted of PBMCs or T cells enriched from blood (not recorded which).

CDR3 loop: CASSLGRGDYGYTF. The nucleotides are TGTGCCAGCAGCTTAGGCAGGGGTGACTATGGCTACACCTTC. The chain employs TRBV7-2 and TRBJ1-2; TRBD1 is a possible D gene, resting on 6 matching bases. Reading the germline V gene gives CDR1 SGHTA and CDR2 FQGNSA. From cysteine to phenylalanine, the CDR3 is 14 amino acids long. The DNA shown is the 42-base CDR3, in frame from base 1. The junction shows trimming of 1 base on V and 3 bases on J, plus 9 bases between the germline ends.